This TCR beta chain is drawn from a study of CD8 T cells in ankylosing spondylitis. The CDR3 covers 15 residues. V dropped 6 bases and J dropped 0 bases, with 11 bases sitting between them. Germline V gene data show CDR1 as LNHDA and CDR2 as SQIVND (reference sequence). Study findings and constraints: Roughly eight highly homologous variants formed a TCR beta motif that appeared characteristic of ankylosing spondylitis blood.

Many counts were recorded for this clonotype. Its cognate antigen is unknown. Each CDR3 protein is one row after TCRdb ran MiXCR on the 5' RACE reads. Among about 130,000 distinct CDR3 sequences listed, approximately 7.4% were seen once. The chain is built from TRBV19 and TRBJ1-4, with D perhaps TRBD1 (5 bases). The sequenced material came from blood, either unsorted or a sorted T cell fraction (not recorded which). The sequence was collected from a female donor with ankylosing spondylitis or in good health (not recorded which). This CDR3 reads CASSPETATNEKLFF. Written as DNA, the CDR3 is TGTGCCAGTAGCCCTGAGACAGCAACTAATGAAAAACTGTTTTTT.